The entry below gives a single T cell receptor beta chain sequence along with its context. This sample is drawn from a study of blood T cell repertoires in COVID-19. The wider study: Samples came from the United States, Italy and Spain, spanning acute and convalescent COVID-19. PBMCs, B-cell-depleted T cells, or T cells provided the cDNA or gDNA that made up the material.

This CDR3 has 15 residues. V lost 6 bases to trimming and J lost 4 bases; unmatched junction nucleotides: 9. Germline CDR1 and CDR2: MNHEY and SVGAGI. Source study methods: The authors estimated nucleated cell counts from reference gene primer amplification. Repertoires were generated with immunoSEQ multiplex PCR, while TCRdb's copy carries only in-frame clones and drops some. Clone size and V and J calls were adopted from that table, with D and trimming inferred from the DNA. This table holds 98,000 or so clones, 86% found once. The rearrangement links TRBV6-5 to TRBJ1-5; 7 bases are a match to TRBD1. The receptor's source is a woman aged 60-70 years in a cohort sampled during active or convalescent COVID-19. The specimen sequenced was peripheral blood. This CDR3 is CASRVRDSHNQPQHF. CDR3 DNA: TGTGCCAGCAGGGTCAGGGACAGTCATAATCAGCCCCAGCATTTT.